These 27 T cell receptor beta chains came from one sample sequenced in a study of blood T cell repertoires in COVID-19. The repertoire was sequenced with immunoSEQ multiplex PCR; TCRdb's copy has only in-frame clones and lacks some. The sample has 400,000 or so clones, over 75% seen once. Specimen: PBMCs or T cells enriched from blood (not recorded which). These receptors all come from a man aged 40-49 years in a cohort exposed to, infected with or recovered from COVID-19 (not recorded which).

The gene calls are TRBV5-1 and TRBJ1-5, with TRBD1 matching over 9 bases. Germline loops: CDR1 SGHRS, CDR2 YFSETQ. The CDR3 is 14 amino acids. V shed 4 bases, J shed 9 bases, and the junction held 8 bases outside the gene matches. The CDR3 bases are TGCGCCAGCAGCAATGGGACAGGGAGTGGGCCCCAGCATTTT. It codes for CASSNGTGSGPQHF.

This rearrangement joins TRBV28 to TRBJ1-5, with D hard to call. The V gene lost 8 bases and the J gene lost 4 bases, with 18 bases spanning the gap. The CDR3 covers 15 residues. The germline CDR1 and CDR2 sequences are MDHEN and SYDVKM. The CDR3 DNA reads TGTGCCAGCGCGGCGGGTGCAGGAATGAATCAGCCCCAGCATTTT. It encodes CASAAGAGMNQPQHF.

V and J are TRBV11-2 and TRBJ2-7; tentatively, D is TRBD1 (6 bases). Germline loops: CDR1 SGHAT, CDR2 FQNNGV. The CDR3 is 13 residues long. Between the trimmed V and J ends, which lost 4 bases and 5 bases, there was a span of 12 bases. CDR3 region: CASSSPGQNEQYF. The CDR3 nucleotides read TGTGCCAGCAGCTCCCCGGGACAAAACGAGCAGTACTTC. Full variable domain (outside the CDR3, taken from reference TRBV11-2 and TRBJ2-7): EAGVAQSPRYKIIEKRQSVAFWCNPISGHATLYWYQQILGQGPKLLIQFQNNGVVDDSQLPKDRFSAERLKGVDSTLKIQPAKLEDSAVYLCASSSPGQNEQYFGPGTRLTVT.

The V call is TRBV30, the J call TRBJ2-3; 7 bases are a match to TRBD1. Germline V lookup: CDR1 GTSNPN, CDR2 SVGIG (reference sequence). The J segment lost 2 bases and the V segment lost 4 bases, leaving 9 bases of the junction unmatched. The CDR3 extends over 15 amino acids. CDR3 residues: CAWTQGDTPTDTQYF. As DNA, the CDR3 is TGTGCCTGGACCCAGGGGGACACCCCCACAGATACGCAGTATTTT.

This rearrangement joins TRBV4-1 to TRBJ2-1; possible D gene TRBD2, 6 bases. Trimming took 1 base from V and 4 from J, leaving 14 bases between them. This CDR3 has 16 residues. In germline, CDR1 is MGHRA, CDR2 YSYEKL. The CDR3 reads CASSQAAGTEYNEQFF. For the CDR3, the DNA is TGCGCCAGCAGCCAAGCTGCTGGGACTGAATACAATGAGCAGTTCTTC.

The rearrangement uses TRBV19 and TRBJ1-1; 7 bases align to TRBD1. Looked up from germline, CDR1 is LNHDA and CDR2 is SQIVND (reference sequence). The trim removed 7 bases at V and 11 bases at J, leaving 10 bases unmatched. The CDR3 consists of 12 residues. In DNA form, the CDR3 reads TGTGCCAGTACCGCCCTTACAGGGGTTGCTTTCTTT. Amino acids: CASTALTGVAFF.

The genes are TRBV28 and TRBJ2-7; 8 bases line up with TRBD1. The ends lost 8 bases at V and 4 bases at J; junction bases unmatched: 1. From germline, CDR1 is MDHEN and CDR2 SYDVKM. CDR3 length equals 11 residues. CDR3 in DNA: TGTGCCAGCGACAGGGGTTACGAGCAGTACTTC. It encodes CASDRGYEQYF.

The chain joins TRBV6-1 to TRBJ2-4, with 9 bases aligning to TRBD1. Germline CDR1 reads MNHNS; CDR2 reads SASEGT. V lost 2 bases, J lost 6 bases, and 5 bases stayed unmatched. The length of the CDR3 is 15 residues. This CDR3 is CASSERGGQGNIQYF. The DNA for the CDR3 is TGTGCCAGCAGTGAACGTGGGGGACAGGGAAACATTCAGTACTTC.

A word on this clone: This sample also contains other DNA sequences that code for the same CDR3. The chain is built from TRBV5-1 and TRBJ1-1; 7 bases are shared with TRBD1. V lost 0 bases, J lost 0 bases, and 2 bases stayed unmatched. The CDR3 spans 15 residues. Per the germline V gene, CDR1 is SGHRS and CDR2 is YFSETQ. CDR3 residues: CASSLGDRVNTEAFF. The DNA for the CDR3 is TGCGCCAGCAGCTTGGGAGACAGGGTGAACACTGAAGCTTTCTTT.

This chain uses TRBV6-6 with TRBJ2-7, with D perhaps matching TRBD1 (5 bases). The V and J ends lost 1 base and 6 bases respectively, with 10 bases between them. The CDR3 runs 13 residues. Germline-derived CDR1 and CDR2 are MNHNY and SVGAGI (reference sequence). CDR3 amino acids: CASSYFQGSEQYF. The DNA for the CDR3 is TGTGCCAGCAGTTACTTTCAGGGTAGCGAGCAGTACTTC.

The J gene is TRBJ2-1, the V gene TRBV27; 11 bases line up with TRBD2. V was pared by 7 bases and J by 0 bases, with 11 bases of the junction left unmatched. Germline assignment: CDR1 MNHEY and CDR2 SMNVEV (reference sequence). The length of the CDR3 is 18 residues. The chain's CDR3 is CASTPGLAVLGSYNEQFF. CDR3 DNA sequence: TGTGCCAGCACTCCGGGACTAGCGGTTTTAGGCTCCTACAATGAGCAGTTCTTC.

The chain has TRBV11-2 and TRBJ1-1, with 7 bases that match TRBD1. Per the germline V gene, CDR1 is SGHAT and CDR2 is FQNNGV. The CDR3 contains 16 residues. The J segment lost 2 bases and the V segment lost 0 bases, leaving 6 bases of the junction unmatched. CDR3 in DNA: TGTGCCAGCAGCTTAGAGTTCGCAGGGGGAAACACTGAAGCTTTCTTT. Amino acids: CASSLEFAGGNTEAFF.

Concerning this clone itself: This sample also contains other DNA sequences that code for the same CDR3. The gene calls are TRBV5-1 and TRBJ1-3; unclear D gene. Trimming shortened V by 0 bases and J by 0 bases, and 7 bases separated the two germline ends. Germline CDR1 reads SGHRS; CDR2 reads YFSETQ. The CDR3 is 15 residues long. The CDR3 reads CASSLVPVSGNTIYF. CDR3 nucleotide sequence: TGCGCCAGCAGCTTGGTCCCGGTCTCTGGAAACACCATATATTTT.

The chain links TRBV5-1 to TRBJ1-2; no firm D call. V lost 1 base to trimming and J lost 6 bases, with 13 bases between them. Per the germline V gene, CDR1 is SGHRS and CDR2 is YFSETQ. The CDR3 is made up of 14 amino acids. CDR3 DNA: TGCGCCAGCAGCTTGAGAGGGCCCACTAATGGCTACACCTTC. Translated: CASSLRGPTNGYTF.

This clone was counted once. V usage is TRBV3-1 (or the pseudogene TRBV3-2) and J usage is TRBJ1-2; the D gene is possibly TRBD1 (5 bases). Germline V gene sequence: CDR1 LGHDT, CDR2 YNNKEL (reference sequence). The CDR3 extends over 16 amino acids. Trimming shortened V by 0 bases and J by 8 bases, and 19 bases separated the two germline ends. The CDR3 reads CASSQDHGQGRGGYTF. The CDR3 nucleotides read TGTGCCAGCAGCCAAGATCATGGCCAGGGAAGGGGAGGCTACACCTTC.

The rearrangement joins TRBV5-1 to TRBJ2-3; no firm D call. The germline CDR1 and CDR2 sequences are SGHRS and YFSETQ. CDR3 length: 16 residues. Trimming left V 3 bases short and J 0 bases short, with 14 bases between. This CDR3 reads CASSSLGYSSTDTQYF. The CDR3, as DNA: TGCGCCAGCAGCTCCCTAGGATACTCTAGCACAGATACGCAGTATTTT.

V usage is TRBV28 and J usage is TRBJ1-5; 7 bases are a match to TRBD1. J lost 2 bases, V lost 5 bases, and 9 bases had no gene match. The CDR3 totals 16 residues. The germline V gene encodes CDR1 MDHEN and CDR2 SYDVKM. This chain's CDR3 is CASSQDRARGNQPQHF. The DNA for the CDR3 is TGTGCCAGCAGTCAAGACAGGGCAAGAGGCAATCAGCCCCAGCATTTT.

The chain employs TRBV9 and TRBJ1-1, with 10 positions matching TRBD1. Trimming took 3 bases from V and 4 from J; bases not matched to a gene: 6. This CDR3 has 15 amino acids. Looked up from germline, CDR1 is SGDLS and CDR2 is YYNGEE. DNA of the CDR3: TGTGCCAGCAGCGCGTGGGGGACAGGGGCCACTGAAGCTTTCTTT. Its protein product is CASSAWGTGATEAFF.

This clone appeared a few times. The genes are TRBV10-1 and TRBJ2-2; 9 bases line up with TRBD2. Germline assignment: CDR1 WNHNN and CDR2 SYGVQD (reference sequence). The CDR3 is 15 amino acids. The trim removed 5 bases at V and 2 bases at J, leaving 3 bases unmatched. The chain's CDR3 is CASSTSGYNTGELFF. The CDR3 DNA is TGCGCCAGCAGTACTAGCGGGTACAACACCGGGGAGCTGTTTTTT.

V gene TRBV28 combines with J gene TRBJ2-5, with D tentatively TRBD2 (6 bases). CDR3 length equals 13 residues. With 5 bases removed from V and 4 bases from J, the gap between germline ends came to 11 bases. The germline CDR1 and CDR2 sequences are MDHEN and SYDVKM. In DNA form, the CDR3 reads TGTGCCAGCAGTCAAGGGAGGTCAGAGACCCAGTACTTC. Translating it yields CASSQGRSETQYF.

The table lists this clone with a count of one. V and J are TRBV19 and TRBJ2-3; the match to TRBD2 covers 7 bases. J lost 0 bases, V lost 6 bases, and 3 bases had no gene match. This CDR3 has 14 residues. Germline assignment: CDR1 LNHDA and CDR2 SQIVND (reference sequence). CDR3 sequence: CASSHSGSTDTQYF. The CDR3 DNA reads as TGTGCCAGTAGCCATAGCGGGAGCACAGATACGCAGTATTTT.

CDR3 in amino acids: CASSQGADNSPLHF. The CDR3 DNA is TGTGCCAGCAGCCAAGGGGCAGATAATTCACCCCTCCACTTT. The rearrangement links TRBV3-1 (or the pseudogene TRBV3-2) to TRBJ1-6; D gene unclear. CDR3 length equals 14 residues. Trimming removed 1 base at V and 5 bases at J, with 6 bases between. Germline V gene sequence: CDR1 LGHDT, CDR2 YNNKEL (reference sequence).

The chain combines TRBV7-7 with TRBJ2-1; 8 bases agree with TRBD2. V dropped 5 bases and J dropped 4; count of bases not matched to a gene: 7. Looked up from germline, CDR1 is SSHAT and CDR2 is FNYEAQ (reference sequence). This CDR3 has 15 residues. The CDR3 here is CASSLGSSGYNEQFF. In nucleotides, the CDR3 is TGTGCCAGCAGCCTCGGGTCTAGCGGGTACAATGAGCAGTTCTTC.

The rearrangement joins TRBV2 to TRBJ2-7; TRBD1 might be the D (6 bases). The CDR3 covers 15 residues. The V end was cut by 0 bases, the J end by 1 base, with 10 bases between. CDR1 SNHLY and CDR2 FYNNEI come from the germline V gene. The CDR3 here is CASSEALRGSYEQYF. CDR3 coding DNA: TGTGCCAGCAGTGAAGCGCTCAGGGGTTCCTACGAGCAGTACTTC.

About this clone itself: Other DNA variants within this sample encode the same CDR3. The chain has TRBV30 and TRBJ1-1, with a possible D match to TRBD1 (5 bases). This CDR3 contains 12 residues. The germline V gene has CDR1 GTSNPN and CDR2 SVGIG (reference sequence). V shed 0 bases and J shed 6 bases, with 8 bases lying between them. CDR3 bases: TGTGCCTGGAGTGTACGGGGGTCTGAAGCTTTCTTT. Translation gives CAWSVRGSEAFF.

V usage is TRBV19 and J usage is TRBJ1-3; D unclear. CDR1 is LNHDA, CDR2 SQIVND, per germline (reference sequence). Deletions cut 6 bases from V and 2 bases from J, with 11 bases between. The CDR3 length is 14 residues. This chain's CDR3 is CASSRYIPGNTIYF. The CDR3 DNA reads TGTGCCAGTAGCCGTTACATTCCTGGAAACACCATATATTTT.

The rearrangement links TRBV18 to TRBJ1-1; 9 bases agree with TRBD1. The CDR3 sequence is 14 residues long. Trimming at V came to 3 bases and at J to 5 bases, leaving 4 bases not matched to a gene. Germline V gene lookup returns CDR1 KGHSH and CDR2 LQKENI. CDR3 nucleotides: TGTGCCAGCTCACCGCTGGGACAGGGAACTGAAGCTTTCTTT. It yields the protein CASSPLGQGTEAFF.